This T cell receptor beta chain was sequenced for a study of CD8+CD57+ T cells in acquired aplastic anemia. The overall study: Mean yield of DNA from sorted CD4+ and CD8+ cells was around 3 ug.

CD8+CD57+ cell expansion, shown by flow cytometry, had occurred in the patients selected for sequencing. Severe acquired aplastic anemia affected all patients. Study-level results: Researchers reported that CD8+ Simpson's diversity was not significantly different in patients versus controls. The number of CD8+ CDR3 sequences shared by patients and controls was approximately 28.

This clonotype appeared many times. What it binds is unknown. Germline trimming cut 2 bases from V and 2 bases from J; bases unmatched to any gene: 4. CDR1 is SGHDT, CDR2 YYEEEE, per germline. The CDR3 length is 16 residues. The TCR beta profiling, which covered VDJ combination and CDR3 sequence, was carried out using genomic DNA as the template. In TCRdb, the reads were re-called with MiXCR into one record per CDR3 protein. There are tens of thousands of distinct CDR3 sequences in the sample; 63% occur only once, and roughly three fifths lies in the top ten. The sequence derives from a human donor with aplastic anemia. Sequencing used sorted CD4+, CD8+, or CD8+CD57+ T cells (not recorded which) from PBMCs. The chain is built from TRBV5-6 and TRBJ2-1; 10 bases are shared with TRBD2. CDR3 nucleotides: TGTGCCAGCAGCTTAATAACTAGCGGGGCCTACAATGAGCAGTTCTTC. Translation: CASSLITSGAYNEQFF.